Presented here are 28 T cell receptor beta chains from one specimen sequenced in a study of shared clonotypes between healthy human individuals. TCRdb's table, derived via immunoSEQ multiplex PCR, lists solely in-frame clones and lacks some. The data show 800,000 to 1,200,000 clones, roughly 74% seen once. The specimen sequenced was memory CD4+ T cells from PBMCs. Subset denoted: CD45RA-negative fraction. These receptors were taken from a man in his late teens or twenties in good health. Some clones in this sample may be carry-over from other donors' samples.

At least ten counts were recorded for this clone. The V gene is TRBV5-8, the J gene TRBJ1-1, with 7 bases lining up with TRBD1. This CDR3 contains 15 residues. With 4 bases clipped from V and 1 base from J, the junction kept 7 bases outside the gene matches. Germline V gives CDR1 SGHTS, CDR2 YDEGEE. CDR3 region: CASSPIRGANTEAFF. CDR3 coding DNA: TGTGCCAGCAGCCCCATCAGGGGGGCGAACACTGAAGCTTTCTTT.

The chain is built from TRBV28 and TRBJ1-2; D uncertain. The V gene lost 5 bases and the J gene lost 4 bases, with 14 bases spanning the gap. The CDR3 runs to 14 residues. Germline lookup yields CDR1 MDHEN and CDR2 SYDVKM. CDR3 sequence (DNA): TGTGCCAGCAGTATGGGTCTCACGGGCTATGGCTACACCTTC. This sequence encodes CASSMGLTGYGYTF.

V is TRBV27 and J is TRBJ2-1, with 9 bases matching TRBD2. Germline V CDR1 and CDR2: MNHEY, SMNVEV (reference sequence). Unmatched junction bases numbered 16, after V lost 5 bases and J lost 11 bases. This CDR3 is built from 16 residues. For the CDR3, the DNA is TGTGCCAGCAGTCCCAATAGGGCGGGAGGGCCCGTGAAGCAGTTCTTC. Protein sequence: CASSPNRAGGPVKQFF.

The rearrangement uses TRBV6-1 and TRBJ2-1; no clear D gene. Germline CDR1 is MNHNS and CDR2 is SASEGT. This CDR3 contains 14 residues. Between the trimmed V and J ends, which lost 11 bases and 9 bases, there was a span of 23 bases. The CDR3 nucleotides are TGTGCCGCTATCTTGGCCCCCCCCGGCGGTGAGCAGTTCTTC. Translating gives CAAILAPPGGEQFF.

The rearrangement joins TRBV5-1 to TRBJ2-1, with 12 bases fitting TRBD2. Trimming cost V 4 bases and J 6 bases; bases outside gene matches: 8. CDR1 and CDR2 (germline): SGHRS, YFSETQ. The CDR3 length is 16 residues. CDR3 sequence (DNA): TGCGCCAGCAGCGTCGCCCTAGCGGGAGGGCCCAATGAGCAGTTCTTC. It translates to CASSVALAGGPNEQFF.

The chain joins TRBV7-6 to TRBJ1-2, with 8 positions matching TRBD1. Germline V gene data show CDR1 as SGHVS and CDR2 as FNYEAQ. The V gene end was trimmed by 6 bases and the J gene end by 13 bases; junction bases not matched to a gene: 10. CDR3 length: 12 amino acids. The CDR3 DNA follows: TGTGCCAGCAGTTACACCAGGGGGCGAATCACCTTC. It codes for CASSYTRGRITF.

The genes are TRBV14 and TRBJ2-6; D gene uncertain. V lost 1 base, J lost 4 bases, and 14 bases lay in between. The V gene's germline CDR1 is SGHDN and CDR2 FVKESK. CDR3 length equals 17 residues. In nucleotides, the CDR3 is TGTGCCAGCAGCCAAGCCAGGACCTTCGCAGGGGCCAACGTCCTGACTTTC. This sequence encodes CASSQARTFAGANVLTF.

This clone was found a few times. The chain carries TRBV7-8 and TRBJ2-5, with 7 nucleotides matching TRBD2. The CDR3 extends over 16 amino acids. Losses at the gene ends were 5 bases for V and 1 base for J; bases not matched to a gene: 10. Germline values: CDR1 SGHVS, CDR2 FQNEAQ. The CDR3 spells CASSRISWTSQETQYF. The CDR3 coding sequence is TGTGCCAGCAGCCGGATAAGCTGGACTAGCCAAGAGACCCAGTACTTC.

The chain employs TRBV19 and TRBJ2-1; 11 nucleotides align to TRBD1. Per germline, CDR1 LNHDA and CDR2 SQIVND (reference sequence). The CDR3 loop spans 13 amino acids. Trimming took 4 bases from V and 9 from J; bases not matched to a gene: 2. The CDR3 nucleotides are TGTGCCAGTAGTAGTGGACAGGGGGCTGAGCAGTTCTTC. It specifies CASSSGQGAEQFF.

The chain has TRBV7-2 and TRBJ2-2; 14 bases are a match to TRBD2. J lost 5 bases, V lost 1 base, and 3 bases had no gene match. The length of the CDR3 is 17 residues. Germline CDR1 reads SGHTA; CDR2 reads FQGNSA. CDR3 sequence: CASSLVGTSGSTGELFF. In DNA form, the CDR3 reads TGTGCCAGCAGCTTAGTAGGGACTAGCGGGAGTACCGGGGAGCTGTTTTTT.

The V call is TRBV7-8, the J call TRBJ1-5, with 7 bases aligning to TRBD1. Trimming removed 5 bases from V and 4 bases from J; junction bases left unmatched: 11. CDR1 and CDR2 from the germline V gene are SGHVS and FQNEAQ. The CDR3 length is 16 residues. DNA for the CDR3: TGTGCCAGCAGCCTCCTCCGACAGGGACCAAATCAGCCCCAGCATTTT. Translation: CASSLLRQGPNQPQHF.

Comments on this clone: This is likely a read error, given that the CDR3 carries no conserved phenylalanine or tryptophan at its end. The DNA is omitted, as the CDR3 cannot be located on it reliably, and the CDR3 follows TCRdb's listing. This chain joins TRBV3-1 (or the pseudogene TRBV3-2) and TRBJ1-1; the table's D call TRBD1 went unverified against the DNA. The CDR3 comprises 9 residues, both ends counted. Germline assignment: CDR1 LGHDT and CDR2 YNNKEL (reference sequence). The CDR3: CASSLPDKI.

This clone was observed a few times. The chain links TRBV28 to TRBJ1-2; D not resolved. Per germline, CDR1 MDHEN and CDR2 SYDVKM. The CDR3 spans 11 residues. V was clipped by 10 bases and J by 6 bases, with 12 bases between them. CDR3 in DNA: TGTGCCACCTCGCTGATGGATGGCTACACCTTC. It is translated as CATSLMDGYTF.

The chain has TRBV18 and TRBJ2-2; a possible D gene is TRBD1 (6 bases). The CDR3 is 15 amino acids. CDR1 and CDR2 (germline): KGHSH, LQKENI. Trimming pared 3 bases from V and 2 bases from J, leaving 10 bases between. Here the CDR3 reads CASSPGRGNTGELFF. DNA of the CDR3: TGTGCCAGCTCACCGGGCAGGGGCAACACCGGGGAGCTGTTTTTT.

The sample holds one count of this clone. J is TRBJ2-2 and V is TRBV15, with D hard to call. Germline CDR1 LNHNV, CDR2 YYDKDF (reference sequence). CDR3 size: 14 residues. Trimming removed 8 bases at V and 0 bases at J, with 10 bases between. The CDR3 loop reads CATSASTNTGELFF. CDR3 coding DNA: TGTGCCACCTCGGCTTCTACGAACACCGGGGAGCTGTTTTTT.

CDR3 region: CASTQGLAGGTGELFF. The CDR3 DNA reads as TGTGCCAGCACCCAGGGGCTAGCGGGAGGTACCGGGGAGCTGTTTTTT. The J gene is TRBJ2-2, the V gene TRBV7-8; 11 bases fit TRBD2. The junction had 9 bases not matched to a gene; V was cut back by 7 bases and J by 5 bases. This CDR3 is built from 16 residues. Germline CDR1 is SGHVS and CDR2 is FQNEAQ.

The chain combines TRBV5-1 with TRBJ1-2; 8 bases align to TRBD1. This CDR3 comprises 17 residues. Trimming removed 0 bases from V and 4 bases from J; junction bases left unmatched: 11. Germline V CDR1 and CDR2: SGHRS, YFSETQ. In DNA form, the CDR3 reads TGCGCCAGCAGCTTGGGCTCTGCAGGGGGCCTCCTCTATGGCTACACCTTC. Its protein is CASSLGSAGGLLYGYTF.

The chain recombines TRBV4-2 with TRBJ2-1, with 11 positions matching TRBD2. The CDR3 spans 14 residues. The V segment lost 1 base and the J segment 9 bases; nucleotides outside the gene matches: 2. In germline, CDR1 is LGHNA, CDR2 YNFKEQ. This chain's CDR3 is CASSQASGRLEQFF. CDR3 sequence (DNA): TGTGCCAGCAGCCAAGCTAGCGGGAGGCTTGAGCAGTTCTTC.

J is TRBJ2-1 and V is TRBV29-1; D gene unclear. Trimming shortened V by 5 bases and J by 3 bases, and 14 bases separated the two germline ends. The CDR3 totals 14 residues. Germline V gene lookup returns CDR1 SQVTM and CDR2 ANQGSEA. DNA of the CDR3: TGCAGCGTTACCCGCGAGTCGGTCTACAATGAGCAGTTCTTC. Protein product: CSVTRESVYNEQFF.

This clone was seen a handful of times. The J gene is TRBJ1-5, the V gene TRBV28; a possible D gene is TRBD1 (6 bases). Germline V CDR1 and CDR2: MDHEN, SYDVKM. The CDR3 spans 14 residues. The V end was cut by 6 bases, the J end by 3 bases, with 12 bases between. CDR3 in DNA: TGTGCCAGCAGGCAACGACAGGACAATCAGCCCCAGCATTTT. Protein: CASRQRQDNQPQHF.

This chain uses TRBV15 with TRBJ1-5, with no clear D. Trimming pared 0 bases from V and 5 bases from J, leaving 5 bases between. CDR1 and CDR2 from the germline V gene are LNHNV and YYDKDF (reference sequence). This CDR3 is built from 13 residues. The DNA for the CDR3 is TGTGCCACCAGCAGAGATCGAGATCAGCCCCAGCATTTT. It codes for CATSRDRDQPQHF.

Only one count was recorded for this clone. The chain has TRBV6-6 and TRBJ1-1; TRBD1 aligns across 8 bases. Germline V CDR1 and CDR2: MNHNY, SVGAGI (reference sequence). With 6 bases clipped from V and 4 bases from J, the junction kept 4 bases outside the gene matches. This CDR3 has 13 amino acids. The CDR3 region has the DNA TGTGCCAGCAGCCGGACAGGGACCACTGAAGCTTTCTTT. This gives the protein CASSRTGTTEAFF.

V usage is TRBV7-8 and J usage is TRBJ2-1; D is uncertain. In germline, CDR1 is SGHVS, CDR2 FQNEAQ. This CDR3 has 13 residues. Trimming took off 0 bases at V and 5 bases at J, with 5 bases between the two ends. CDR3 loop: CASSLADHNEQFF. The CDR3 DNA sequence: TGTGCCAGCAGCTTAGCGGATCACAATGAGCAGTTCTTC.

In its sample, this clone was seen once. The chain joins TRBV5-6 to TRBJ1-2; 7 nucleotides align to TRBD1. V was clipped by 4 bases and J by 5 bases; unmatched bases: 11. Germline V gives CDR1 SGHDT, CDR2 YYEEEE. The CDR3 totals 15 residues. The CDR3 DNA sequence: TGTGCCAGCAGCGCGCCTGACAGGGCCCTATATGGCTACACCTTC. Translating it yields CASSAPDRALYGYTF.

V gene TRBV7-2 combines with J gene TRBJ2-4, with 7 bases lining up with TRBD2. The CDR3 covers 17 residues. Germline V gene data show CDR1 as SGHTA and CDR2 as FQGNSA. With V trimmed by 0 bases and J by 1 base, 6 bases remained unmatched. DNA of the CDR3: TGTGCCAGCAGCTTAGCGGGAGGGCCGGGGGCCAAAAACATTCAGTACTTC. Its translation is CASSLAGGPGAKNIQYF.

The rearrangement links TRBV11-2 to TRBJ2-3; D unresolved. V shed 0 bases and J shed 5 bases, with 6 bases lying between them. CDR1 and CDR2 from the germline V gene are SGHAT and FQNNGV. The CDR3 is made up of 13 amino acids. CDR3 in DNA: TGTGCCAGCAGCTTAGACAACGGAGATACGCAGTATTTT. Translating it yields CASSLDNGDTQYF.

In this sample, this clone turned up once. The rearrangement joins TRBV30 to TRBJ2-7; D is ambiguous. Germline CDR1 GTSNPN, CDR2 SVGIG (reference sequence). This CDR3 spans 12 amino acids. V was pared by 0 bases and J by 8 bases, with 11 bases between. The CDR3 loop reads CAWSVFDFKQYF. The CDR3 coding sequence is TGTGCCTGGAGTGTATTCGACTTCAAGCAGTACTTC.

The table lists this clone with a count of one. V and J are TRBV5-1 and TRBJ1-1; TRBD1 is a possible D gene (5 bases). CDR1 is SGHRS and CDR2 is YFSETQ in the germline V gene. The ends were cut back, 2 bases at V and 0 bases at J, with 11 bases in the middle. The CDR3 runs 15 residues. CDR3 in DNA: TGCGCCAGCAGCTTATACGGAGGGGTGAACACTGAAGCTTTCTTT. It encodes CASSLYGGVNTEAFF.